The present TCR beta chain was sequenced within a study of long-term antiretroviral therapy in people with HIV. Study overall: The earliest samples came from an era when ART typically awaited falling CD4 counts. Study-wide results and caveats: Diversity measured after ART increased yet remained under transplant donor controls. Compared with controls, HIV repertoires showed narrower CDR3 length ranges. At every time point, clones expanded before ART dominated the repertoire.

The CDR3 extends over 16 amino acids. Germline trimming cut 5 bases from V and 9 bases from J; bases unmatched to any gene: 13. Germline loops: CDR1 LNHDA, CDR2 SQIVND (reference sequence). At survey level, the immunoSEQ assay was run in its v3.0 version. Produced via immunoSEQ multiplex PCR; TCRdb's table is partial and in-frame only. The top ten hold around 8.2% of the sample, which has roughly 28,000 clones, around 80% seen once. With respect to this clone: The target antigen is unknown.

The chain joins TRBV19 to TRBJ2-1; TRBD2 matches at 10 bases. This clonotype was sampled from a middle-aged man with HIV. Sequencing was performed on unsorted PBMCs, taken 3 years after starting antiretroviral therapy. CDR3 loop: CASSPLAGAALGEQFF. The CDR3 DNA reads TGTGCCAGTAGTCCTCTAGCGGGGGCCGCGCTAGGTGAGCAGTTCTTC. Using reference TRBV19 and TRBJ2-1 for the parts outside the CDR3, the full variable domain is DGGITQSPKYLFRKEGQNVTLSCEQNLNHDAMYWYRQDPGQGLRLIYYSQIVNDFQKGDIAEGYSVSREKKESFPLTVTSAQKNPTAFYLCASSPLAGAALGEQFFGPGTRLTVL.